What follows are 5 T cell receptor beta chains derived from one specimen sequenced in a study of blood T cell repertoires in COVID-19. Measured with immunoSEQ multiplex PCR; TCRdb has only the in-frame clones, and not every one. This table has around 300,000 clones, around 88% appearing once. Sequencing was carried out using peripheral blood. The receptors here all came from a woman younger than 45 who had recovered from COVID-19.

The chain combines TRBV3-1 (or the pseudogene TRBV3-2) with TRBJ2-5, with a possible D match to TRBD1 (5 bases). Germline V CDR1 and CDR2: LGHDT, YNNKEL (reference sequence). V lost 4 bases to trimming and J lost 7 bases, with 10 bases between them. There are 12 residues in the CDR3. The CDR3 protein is CASSLTQGTQYF. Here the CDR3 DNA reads TGTGCCAGCAGCCTAACCCAGGGGACCCAGTACTTC.

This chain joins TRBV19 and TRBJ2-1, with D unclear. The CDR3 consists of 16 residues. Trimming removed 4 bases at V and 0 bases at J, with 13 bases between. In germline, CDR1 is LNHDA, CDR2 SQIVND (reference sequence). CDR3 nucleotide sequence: TGTGCCAGTAGTAGCATCGACCGGAGCTCCTACAATGAGCAGTTCTTC. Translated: CASSSIDRSSYNEQFF. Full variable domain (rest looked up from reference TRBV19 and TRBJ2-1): DGGITQSPKYLFRKEGQNVTLSCEQNLNHDAMYWYRQDPGQGLRLIYYSQIVNDFQKGDIAEGYSVSREKKESFPLTVTSAQKNPTAFYLCASSSIDRSSYNEQFFGPGTRLTVL.

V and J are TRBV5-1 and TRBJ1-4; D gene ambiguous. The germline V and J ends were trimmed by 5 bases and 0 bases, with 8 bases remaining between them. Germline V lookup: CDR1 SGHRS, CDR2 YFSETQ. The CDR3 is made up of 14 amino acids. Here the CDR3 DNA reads TGCGCCAGCAGTGACACAACAACTAATGAAAAACTGTTTTTT. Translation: CASSDTTTNEKLFF. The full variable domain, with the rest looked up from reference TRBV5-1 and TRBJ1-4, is KAGVTQTPRYLIKTRGQQVTLSCSPISGHRSVSWYQQTPGQGLQFLFEYFSETQRNKGNFPGRFSGRQFSNSRSEMNVSTLELGDSALYLCASSDTTTNEKLFFGSGTQLSVL.

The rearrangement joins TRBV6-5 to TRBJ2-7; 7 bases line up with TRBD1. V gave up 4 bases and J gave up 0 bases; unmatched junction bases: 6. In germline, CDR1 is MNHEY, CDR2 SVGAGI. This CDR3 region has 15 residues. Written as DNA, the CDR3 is TGTGCCAGCAGTTCCAGACAGGGCTTCTCCTACGAGCAGTACTTC. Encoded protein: CASSSRQGFSYEQYF.

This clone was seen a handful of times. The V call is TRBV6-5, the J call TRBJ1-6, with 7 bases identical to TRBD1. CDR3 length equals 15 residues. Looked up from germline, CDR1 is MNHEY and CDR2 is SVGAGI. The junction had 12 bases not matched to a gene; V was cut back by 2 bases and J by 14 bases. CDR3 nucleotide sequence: TGTGCCAGCAGTTACGAGGGACAGCGTAGGGGGACCCTCCACTTT. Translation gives CASSYEGQRRGTLHF.